This T cell receptor beta chain was observed in a study of T cell changes during pregnancy in multiple sclerosis. Assay: immunoSEQ multiplex PCR; the TCRdb copy retains only in-frame clones and omits some. The table has over 45,000 clones, roughly 90% seen once. The table lists this clone with a few counts. The CDR3 totals 15 residues. The clonotype comes from a female donor in good health, enrolled as a control in a pregnancy study. The input for sequencing was peripheral blood, taken in the first trimester of pregnancy. The chain combines TRBV21-1 with TRBJ1-6; the table's D gene call, TRBD1, was not cross checked with the DNA. TRBV21-1 is designated a pseudogene. The CDR3 here is CARGRVSRVNSPLHF. The CDR3 region has the DNA TGTGCCAGGGGAAGAGTAAGCAGGGTGAATTCACCCCTCCACTTT.